These 8 T cell receptor beta chains came from one sample sequenced in a study of CD8 T cells in Susac syndrome. Reverse transcription of roughly 0.5 to 1 ug RNA was carried out with random hexamers. TCRdb called the immunoSEQ multiplex PCR reads again in MiXCR, with one record for every CDR3 protein. Of around 140,000 distinct CDR3 sequences in the sample, 80% were seen once. The sequencing input was CD8+ T cells from PBMCs. The receptors here all came from a human donor with multiple sclerosis.

This CDR3 is CASSKTGTGSEQYF. The CDR3 coding sequence is TGTGCCAGCAGTAAAACCGGGACAGGGTCCGAGCAGTACTTC. The genes are TRBV6-1 and TRBJ2-7, with 9 nucleotides matching TRBD1. This CDR3 is 14 amino acids long. With V trimmed by 5 bases and J by 6 bases, 8 bases remained unmatched. CDR1 and CDR2 (germline): MNHNS, SASEGT.

This chain connects TRBV9 to TRBJ2-1; TRBD2 might be the D (6 bases). Germline loops: CDR1 SGDLS, CDR2 YYNGEE. Deletions cut 3 bases from V and 2 bases from J, with 9 bases between. The CDR3 loop spans 14 amino acids. CDR3 DNA sequence: TGTGCCAGCAGCGGTACGGGGGCCTACAATGAGCAGTTCTTC. Amino acids: CASSGTGAYNEQFF.

This clonotype was seen only once. The junction shows a germline mismatch at one end, possibly a read error. This chain joins TRBV2 and TRBJ2-2; 8 bases agree with TRBD2. In germline, CDR1 is SNHLY, CDR2 FYNNEI. The CDR3 has 15 amino acids. CDR3 sequence (DNA): TGTTCCAGCGGAATAGCCGGGGGGGCCTCCGGGGAGCTGTTTTTT. It yields the protein CSSGIAGGASGELFF. Full variable domain (missing parts from reference TRBV2 and TRBJ2-2): EPEVTQTPSHQVTQMGQEVILRCVPISNHLYFYWYRQILGQKVEFLVSFYNNEISEKSEIFDDQFSVERPDGSNFTLKIRSTKLEDSAMYFCSSGIAGGASGELFFGEGSRLTVL.

This clonotype came up a few times. The V call is TRBV7-8, the J call TRBJ2-2; TRBD2 matches 12 bases. V trimming: 4 bases; J trimming: 5 bases; junction bases outside the gene matches: 2. The CDR3 runs 15 residues. Germline assignment: CDR1 SGHVS and CDR2 FQNEAQ. For the CDR3, the DNA is TGTGCCAGCAGCTCGACTAGCGGGGGAACCGGGGAGCTGTTTTTT. Amino acids: CASSSTSGGTGELFF.

The chain couples TRBV4-1 to TRBJ2-2, with TRBD1 as a possible D gene (6 bases). Germline V lookup: CDR1 MGHRA, CDR2 YSYEKL. The CDR3 is made up of 15 amino acids. Deletions cut 3 bases from V and 0 bases from J, with 8 bases between. The CDR3 region has the DNA TGCGCCAGCAGCCATACAGGGACGAACACCGGGGAGCTGTTTTTT. It yields the protein CASSHTGTNTGELFF.

V gene TRBV20-1 combines with J gene TRBJ2-1; 8 nucleotides align to TRBD1. V lost 4 bases, J lost 5 bases, and 4 bases stayed unmatched. The CDR3 has 13 amino acids. Per the germline V gene, CDR1 is DFQATT and CDR2 is SNEGSKA (reference sequence). The CDR3 here is CSAKDRADNEQFF. CDR3 nucleotides: TGCAGTGCTAAGGACAGGGCCGACAATGAGCAGTTCTTC.

The V and J genes are TRBV7-9 and TRBJ2-7; 7 bases align to TRBD1. The germline gives CDR1 SEHNR, CDR2 FQNEAQ (reference sequence). The CDR3 contains 12 residues. V lost 6 bases to trimming and J lost 5 bases; unmatched junction nucleotides: 4. CDR3 nucleotides: TGTGCCAGCAGACAGGGGAGTAACGAGCAGTACTTC. As protein: CASRQGSNEQYF. The whole variable domain, filled in from reference TRBV7-9 and TRBJ2-7, reads DTGVSQNPRHKITKRGQNVTFRCDPISEHNRLYWYRQTLGQGPEFLTYFQNEAQLEKSRLLSDRFSAERPKGSFSTLEIQRTEQGDSAMYLCASRQGSNEQYFGPGTRLTVT.

The rearrangement links TRBV5-8 to TRBJ1-2; tentative D call: TRBD1 (5 bases). V was shortened by 2 bases and J by 4 bases, with 15 bases between the two germline ends. CDR1 and CDR2 (germline): SGHTS, YDEGEE. The CDR3 is made up of 15 amino acids. CDR3 amino acids: CASSLYLQGGYGYTF. The DNA for the CDR3 is TGTGCCAGCAGCTTATACCTGCAGGGTGGCTATGGCTACACCTTC.